This TCR beta chain was documented in a study of blood T cell repertoires in COVID-19. Looking at the study overall: Acute and convalescent COVID-19 samples came from the United States, Italy and Spain. PBMCs, B-cell-depleted T cells, or T cells were the source of the cDNA or gDNA that made up the material.

As processed by the authors: Counts of nucleated cells, estimated from reference gene primer amplification, were obtained. Clones were sequenced by immunoSEQ multiplex PCR, and TCRdb holds only the in-frame ones, with some missing. V and J calls plus clone size are reproduced from that table; the DNA served to infer D and trimming. The sample includes roughly 11,000 clones, 82% of them seen just once. CDR1 is SGDLS, CDR2 YYNGEE, per germline. V dropped 4 bases and J dropped 6; count of bases not matched to a gene: 12. This CDR3 is 16 amino acids long. Sequencing used peripheral blood. This chain connects TRBV9 to TRBJ1-4; 7 bases are shared with TRBD1. The clonotype originates from a human donor in a cohort sampled during active COVID-19. Here the CDR3 DNA reads TGTGCCAGCAGCCCTTGGCACAGGGGCCGGTATGAAAAACTGTTTTTT. Translated, it gives CASSPWHRGRYEKLFF.